This TCR beta chain was sequenced in a study of shared clonotypes between healthy human individuals. Libraries were prepared by immunoSEQ multiplex PCR; TCRdb keeps only in-frame clonotypes and omits some of them. The data show roughly 550,000 clones, with about 95% seen just once and 0.11% held by the top ten. Only CD45RO-negative cells positively selected for CCR7 counted as naive CD8 cells, so terminally differentiated effector memory CD45RA+ cells were excluded. Participating donors were healthy, HIV-negative adults free of recent acute infections or vaccinations. This CDR3 spans 16 amino acids. Germline V gene data show CDR1 as MNHEY and CDR2 as SMNVEV (reference sequence). V lost 2 bases to trimming and J lost 0 bases; unmatched junction nucleotides: 5.

The chain recombines TRBV27 with TRBJ2-7; TRBD2 matches at 9 bases. Sequenced input: naive CD8+ T cells sorted from blood. This TCR derives from a woman aged 25 to 39 in good health. Here the CDR3 reads CASSLIGGRVSYEQYF. For the CDR3, the DNA is TGTGCCAGCAGTTTAATCGGCGGGAGGGTCTCCTACGAGCAGTACTTC.